This is a list of T cell receptor beta chains from one sample in a study of T cell responses to AZD1222 COVID-19 vaccine. The protocol was immunoSEQ multiplex PCR, while the TCRdb copy is restricted to in-frame clones and leaves out a portion. The data contain fewer than 30,000 clones, about 86% of them singletons. The sample consisted of peripheral blood, taken 28 days after the second AZD1222 dose. Receptors were obtained from an adult who received the AZD1222 COVID-19 vaccine. CDR3s include the opening cysteine and the closing phenylalanine or tryptophan. Each record gives: V gene, clone size, CDR3 length, D gene, J gene, CDR3 DNA, CDR3 protein. A D gene is named only where the DNA matches it firmly. Clone size appears in some rows only: once, few, many, or a class for an expanded clone.

v_gene: TRBV3-1/TRBV3-2
abundance: -
len: 13
d_gene: -
j_gene: TRBJ1-1
CDR3nt: TGTGCCAGCACCCGCCACCGGGGGGTTGAAGCTTTCTTT
CDR3aa: CASTRHRGVEAFF

v_gene: TRBV3-1/TRBV3-2
abundance: -
len: 14
d_gene: TRBD2
j_gene: TRBJ2-1
CDR3nt: TGTGCCAGCAGCCACCTCATGCGGGAGAATGAGCAGTTCTTC
CDR3aa: CASSHLMRENEQFF

v_gene: TRBV5-6
abundance: -
len: 14
d_gene: -
j_gene: TRBJ2-3
CDR3nt: TGTGCCAGCAGCTTGGCATTTGGAGCAGATACGCAGTATTTT
CDR3aa: CASSLAFGADTQYF

v_gene: TRBV18
abundance: -
len: 13
d_gene: -
j_gene: TRBJ1-4
CDR3nt: TGTGCCAGCTCATCGGGCCAGAATGAAAAACTGTTTTTT
CDR3aa: CASSSGQNEKLFF

v_gene: TRBV27
abundance: -
len: 15
d_gene: TRBD1
j_gene: TRBJ2-7
CDR3nt: TGTGCCAGCAGTCTCTCGGGACAGGCTTTCTACGAGCAGTACTTC
CDR3aa: CASSLSGQAFYEQYF

v_gene: TRBV19
abundance: -
len: 15
d_gene: TRBD1
j_gene: TRBJ1-6
CDR3nt: TGTGCCAGTAGTATCCAGGGGGACTATAATTCACCCCTCCACTTT
CDR3aa: CASSIQGDYNSPLHF

v_gene: TRBV7-3
abundance: -
len: 16
d_gene: TRBD1
j_gene: TRBJ2-7
CDR3nt: TGTGCCAGCAGCTCCCGAGACAGGGGCCGCAAGTTCGAGCAGTACTTC
CDR3aa: CASSSRDRGRKFEQYF

v_gene: TRBV28
abundance: once
len: 15
d_gene: TRBD1
j_gene: TRBJ1-4
CDR3nt: TGTGCCAGCAGTTCCCGACAGGGGGCTAATGAAAAACTGTTTTTT
CDR3aa: CASSSRQGANEKLFF

v_gene: TRBV7-9
abundance: -
len: 14
d_gene: TRBD1
j_gene: TRBJ1-4
CDR3nt: TGTGCCAGCAGCGTACAGGGGGCGAGTGAAAAACTGTTTTTT
CDR3aa: CASSVQGASEKLFF

v_gene: TRBV10-3
abundance: -
len: 13
d_gene: -
j_gene: TRBJ1-1
CDR3nt: TGTGCCATCACCGACAGGCAGCGGGGTGAAGCTTTCTTT
CDR3aa: CAITDRQRGEAFF

v_gene: TRBV4-2
abundance: -
len: 16
d_gene: TRBD2
j_gene: TRBJ2-7
CDR3nt: TGTGCCAGCAGCCAAGATACTAGCGGGAGGTCCTACGAGCAGTACTTC
CDR3aa: CASSQDTSGRSYEQYF

v_gene: TRBV21-1
abundance: -
len: 12
d_gene: -
j_gene: TRBJ2-7
CDR3nt: TGTGCCAGCAGCAAAGCGCTCTCCGAGCAGTACTTC
CDR3aa: CASSKALSEQYF

v_gene: TRBV5-8
abundance: once
len: 14
d_gene: TRBD1
j_gene: TRBJ1-3
CDR3nt: TGTGCCAGCAGCTTTACAGGGGCTGGAAACACCATATATTTT
CDR3aa: CASSFTGAGNTIYF

v_gene: TRBV28
abundance: -
len: 16
d_gene: -
j_gene: TRBJ1-1
CDR3nt: TGTGCCAGCAGTTCCGGGGGGGCCGCATTGAACACTGAAGCTTTCTTT
CDR3aa: CASSSGGAALNTEAFF

v_gene: TRBV18
abundance: -
len: 15
d_gene: -
j_gene: TRBJ2-2
CDR3nt: TGTGCCAGCTCACTAACCGCGGAAGGTGCCGGGGAGCTGTTTTTT
CDR3aa: CASSLTAEGAGELFF

v_gene: TRBV5-1
abundance: once
len: 17
d_gene: TRBD1
j_gene: TRBJ1-1
CDR3nt: TGCGCCAGCAGCTCGAAAGGACAGGCCACCGGGTACACTGAAGCTTTCTTT
CDR3aa: CASSSKGQATGYTEAFF

v_gene: TRBV7-2
abundance: -
len: 12
d_gene: -
j_gene: TRBJ2-5
CDR3nt: TGTGCCAGCAGGGGGACCGGAGAGACCCAGTACTTC
CDR3aa: CASRGTGETQYF

v_gene: TRBV18
abundance: -
len: 16
d_gene: -
j_gene: TRBJ1-3
CDR3nt: TGTGCCAGTTCCCCAGAGTCGGGCTACTCTGGAAACACCATATATTTT
CDR3aa: CASSPESGYSGNTIYF

v_gene: TRBV24-1
abundance: -
len: 19
d_gene: TRBD1
j_gene: TRBJ2-6
CDR3nt: TGTGCCACCAGTGATACACCGGGACAGGGCATCTCTGGGGCCAACGTCCTGACTTTC
CDR3aa: CATSDTPGQGISGANVLTF

v_gene: TRBV28
abundance: -
len: 14
d_gene: TRBD2
j_gene: TRBJ2-5
CDR3nt: TGTGCCAGCAGTTCATGGACTAGCTCGGAGACCCAGTACTTC
CDR3aa: CASSSWTSSETQYF

v_gene: TRBV11-2
abundance: -
len: 15
d_gene: TRBD2
j_gene: TRBJ2-7
CDR3nt: TGTGCCAGCAGCTTGGGCGGGAGTACCTCCTACGAGCAGTACTTC
CDR3aa: CASSLGGSTSYEQYF

v_gene: TRBV5-1
abundance: once
len: 12
d_gene: -
j_gene: TRBJ2-5
CDR3nt: TGCGCCAGCAGCCGCAGCCAAGAGACCCAGTACTTC
CDR3aa: CASSRSQETQYF

v_gene: TRBV11-1
abundance: -
len: 19
d_gene: TRBD2
j_gene: TRBJ2-1
CDR3nt: TGTGCCAGCAGCTTAGCCGGGACTAGCGGGGGGGTATCCTACAATGAGCAGTTCTTC
CDR3aa: CASSLAGTSGGVSYNEQFF

v_gene: TRBV2
abundance: once
len: 15
d_gene: -
j_gene: TRBJ1-6
CDR3nt: TGTGCCAGCAAGAATCGGGACTGGTATAATTCACCCCTCCACTTT
CDR3aa: CASKNRDWYNSPLHF

v_gene: TRBV12-3/TRBV12-4
abundance: -
len: 13
d_gene: -
j_gene: TRBJ1-5
CDR3nt: TGTGCCAGCAGTTTATTTAGCAATCAGCCCCAGCATTTT
CDR3aa: CASSLFSNQPQHF

v_gene: TRBV10-1
abundance: once
len: 14
d_gene: TRBD1
j_gene: TRBJ2-7
CDR3nt: TGCGCCAGCAGTAACTCAGGGGGTGCCGACGAGCAGTACTTC
CDR3aa: CASSNSGGADEQYF

v_gene: TRBV21-1
abundance: -
len: 17
d_gene: -
j_gene: TRBJ1-4
CDR3nt: TGTGCCAGCAGCAAAGAACGGCCGGGACAGAGAAATGAAAAACTGTTTTTT
CDR3aa: CASSKERPGQRNEKLFF

v_gene: TRBV2
abundance: -
len: 14
d_gene: -
j_gene: TRBJ2-7
CDR3nt: TGTGCCAGCAACCAGGGACTGGCAGTTTACGAGCAGTACTTC
CDR3aa: CASNQGLAVYEQYF

v_gene: TRBV30
abundance: -
len: 15
d_gene: TRBD1
j_gene: TRBJ2-5
CDR3nt: TGTGCCTGGAGTAAGGGACAGGGGGCTCAAGAGACCCAGTACTTC
CDR3aa: CAWSKGQGAQETQYF

v_gene: TRBV5-4
abundance: -
len: 14
d_gene: -
j_gene: TRBJ1-5
CDR3nt: TGTGCCAGCAGTCGGGTGGGGAGCAATCAGCCCCAGCATTTT
CDR3aa: CASSRVGSNQPQHF

v_gene: TRBV18
abundance: -
len: 15
d_gene: -
j_gene: TRBJ1-4
CDR3nt: TGTGCCAGCTCACTCTCCTCTGAGGGTTTCGAAAAACTGTTTTTT
CDR3aa: CASSLSSEGFEKLFF

v_gene: TRBV9
abundance: -
len: 14
d_gene: -
j_gene: TRBJ2-2
CDR3nt: TGTGCCAGCAGCTACCAGTCGAACACCGGGGAGCTGTTTTTT
CDR3aa: CASSYQSNTGELFF

v_gene: TRBV28
abundance: -
len: 15
d_gene: TRBD1
j_gene: TRBJ2-7
CDR3nt: TGTGCCAGCAGTTTATCCGGCCGGGACAGGAACGAGCAGTACTTC
CDR3aa: CASSLSGRDRNEQYF

v_gene: TRBV18
abundance: -
len: 15
d_gene: -
j_gene: TRBJ1-2
CDR3nt: TGTGCCAGCTCACCACAAAAAGATCTGGCCTGGAAGTACACCTTC
CDR3aa: CASSPQKDLAWKYTF

v_gene: TRBV7-2
abundance: -
len: 15
d_gene: -
j_gene: TRBJ2-1
CDR3nt: TGTGCCAGCAGCTTTTATCGGGGGGCTTACAATGAGCAGTTCTTC
CDR3aa: CASSFYRGAYNEQFF

v_gene: TRBV4-2
abundance: -
len: 15
d_gene: TRBD1
j_gene: TRBJ2-3
CDR3nt: TGTGCCAGCAGCCGAGGGACAGGGTTGCCAGATACGCAGTATTTT
CDR3aa: CASSRGTGLPDTQYF

v_gene: TRBV28
abundance: -
len: 13
d_gene: -
j_gene: TRBJ1-1
CDR3nt: TGTGCCAGCAGGCCCACAGGCACCACTGAAGCTTTCTTT
CDR3aa: CASRPTGTTEAFF

v_gene: TRBV5-4
abundance: -
len: 16
d_gene: TRBD2
j_gene: TRBJ2-7
CDR3nt: TGTGCCAGCAGCTTGGCGGGGACTAGCGGGAGCTACGAGCAGTACTTC
CDR3aa: CASSLAGTSGSYEQYF

v_gene: TRBV10-3
abundance: -
len: 18
d_gene: TRBD2
j_gene: TRBJ2-1
CDR3nt: TGTGCCATCAGTGAGGCCCCTAGCGGGAGCGCCCTAGGCAATGAGCAGTTCTTC
CDR3aa: CAISEAPSGSALGNEQFF

v_gene: TRBV19
abundance: -
len: 14
d_gene: TRBD1
j_gene: TRBJ2-3
CDR3nt: TGTGCCAGTGAAAGCTCCCGACAGGGGGGTACGCAGTATTTT
CDR3aa: CASESSRQGGTQYF

v_gene: TRBV5-3
abundance: -
len: 14
d_gene: -
j_gene: TRBJ2-3
CDR3nt: TGTGCCAGAAGCCCTAACCGACCAACAGATACGCAGTATTTT
CDR3aa: CARSPNRPTDTQYF